This TCR beta chain was documented in a study of CD8 T cells in ankylosing spondylitis. The study's findings and limits: Typical of ankylosing spondylitis blood, it appeared, was a TCR beta motif of fewer than 10 highly homologous variants. There was reportedly significant enrichment of clones that were disease-linked in matched ankylosing spondylitis synovial fluid. Earlier work had already found some motif variants in reactive arthritis synovial fluid and blood.

There are 14 residues in the CDR3. V was cut by 5 bases and J by 2 bases, with 16 bases left in between. Germline V CDR1 and CDR2: SQVTM, ANQGSEA. Researchers built TCR beta libraries using quantitative 5'-RACE with molecular barcodes. TCRdb redid the calling of the 5' RACE reads with MiXCR, one entry per CDR3 protein. There are some 220,000 distinct CDR3 sequences in the sample; more than 5.5% occur only once, and over 12% lies in the top ten. This clonotype has ten or more counts. The antigen is undetermined. The clonotype was recovered from a male donor with ankylosing spondylitis. J is TRBJ2-7 and V is TRBV29-1; maybe TRBD1 (6 bases). Sequencing was done on a sample of blood, either unsorted or a sorted T cell fraction (not recorded which). This CDR3 is CSVLGGVNPYEQYF. In DNA form, the CDR3 reads TGCAGCGTTCTAGGGGGAGTTAACCCCTACGAGCAGTACTTC.